This T cell receptor (beta chain) stems from a study of control samples from healthy donors and cancer patients. The protocol was immunoSEQ multiplex PCR, while the TCRdb copy is restricted to in-frame clones and leaves out a portion. The profile shows some 120,000 clones, 91% of them singletons. Losses at the gene ends were 5 bases for V and 4 bases for J; bases not matched to a gene: 12. Germline assignment: CDR1 GTSNPN and CDR2 SVGIG (reference sequence). This CDR3 has 15 amino acids. The chain carries TRBV30 and TRBJ1-1; 8 positions agree with TRBD1. The clonotype was recovered from a man younger than 30 in good health. Sequenced material: blood. CDR3 bases: TGTGCCTGGTCAGCAGGGGGCCTTCTCCTCACTGAAGCTTTCTTT. Amino acid sequence: CAWSAGGLLLTEAFF.